Presented here are 32 T cell receptor beta chains from one specimen sequenced in a study of cytotoxic CD8 clonotypes in ibrutinib-treated CLL. Sequenced by immunoSEQ multiplex PCR; TCRdb stores in-frame clones only, minus some. Found here are over 150,000 clones, about two thirds of them singletons; the top ten hold around an eighth. The sequences come from PBMCs, collected after 24 months of ibrutinib treatment. These receptors came from a human donor with chronic lymphocytic leukemia.

The chain joins TRBV28 to TRBJ2-3; TRBD2 matches at 7 bases. Per the germline V gene, CDR1 is MDHEN and CDR2 is SYDVKM. The CDR3 extends over 15 amino acids. The junction had 10 bases not matched to a gene; V was cut back by 5 bases and J by 5 bases. The CDR3 spells CASSPAGGSGDTQYF. The DNA for the CDR3 is TGTGCCAGCAGTCCCGCCGGCGGGAGTGGAGATACGCAGTATTTT.

The V and J genes are TRBV5-1 and TRBJ2-5; D is uncertain. Germline V gene lookup returns CDR1 SGHRS and CDR2 YFSETQ. V lost 3 bases and J lost 3, with 12 bases in between. The CDR3 consists of 14 residues. CDR3 amino acids: CASSSFLIEETQYF. Here the CDR3 DNA reads TGCGCCAGCAGCTCGTTTTTGATAGAAGAGACCCAGTACTTC.

The chain joins TRBV27 to TRBJ2-1; 7 bases match TRBD2. Trimming at V came to 4 bases and at J to 6 bases, leaving 12 bases not matched to a gene. Germline loops: CDR1 MNHEY, CDR2 SMNVEV (reference sequence). This CDR3 region has 16 residues. The DNA for the CDR3 is TGTGCCAGCAGTTCGACACCCCGACTAGCTGGCAATGAGCAGTTCTTC. It specifies CASSSTPRLAGNEQFF.

The chain is built from TRBV5-6 and TRBJ2-7, with a weak D call TRBD1 (6 bases). The CDR3 is 14 amino acids. V lost 4 bases and J 3 bases, leaving 14 bases between the germline ends. Germline V lookup: CDR1 SGHDT, CDR2 YYEEEE. CDR3 loop: CASSLGQILYEQYF. CDR3 in DNA: TGTGCCAGCAGCCTCGGACAGATCCTCTACGAGCAGTACTTC.

V is TRBV18 and J is TRBJ2-7; possibly TRBD2 for D (6 bases). Germline V gives CDR1 KGHSH, CDR2 LQKENI. CDR3 length: 14 residues. The V gene lost 3 bases and the J gene lost 4 bases, with 13 bases spanning the gap. This CDR3 reads CASSPQTREYEQYF. CDR3 DNA: TGTGCCAGCTCACCGCAGACTAGAGAATACGAGCAGTACTTC.

The chain recombines TRBV6-1 with TRBJ2-1; 8 positions match TRBD2. The CDR3 is 15 amino acids. The junction had 4 bases not matched to a gene; V was cut back by 3 bases and J by 3 bases. CDR1 MNHNS and CDR2 SASEGT come from the germline V gene. This chain's CDR3 is CASSDPGLDYNEQFF. CDR3 DNA sequence: TGTGCCAGCAGTGATCCGGGACTAGACTACAATGAGCAGTTCTTC.

J is TRBJ1-4 and V is TRBV29-1, with a weak D call TRBD1 (5 bases). Looked up from germline, CDR1 is SQVTM and CDR2 is ANQGSEA. V lost 5 bases and J lost 4, with 11 bases in between. The CDR3 has 13 residues. As DNA, the CDR3 is TGCAGCGTTTATCCGGGGGGTAATGAAAAACTGTTTTTT. Its protein product is CSVYPGGNEKLFF.

The chain is built from TRBV7-8 and TRBJ2-1; 11 nucleotides agree with TRBD2. Germline V gives CDR1 SGHVS, CDR2 FQNEAQ. J lost 10 bases, V lost 7 bases, and 12 bases had no gene match. CDR3 length: 15 residues. The CDR3 region has the DNA TGTGCCAGCACATTGGGTAGCGGGAGGGTCGGGGAGCAGTTCTTC. The encoded protein is CASTLGSGRVGEQFF.

This chain connects TRBV7-3 to TRBJ1-1; D perhaps matches TRBD1 (6 bases). Germline CDR1 SGHTA, CDR2 FQGTGA. This CDR3 has 14 residues. Trimming took off 2 bases at V and 5 bases at J, with 12 bases between the two ends. This CDR3 is CASSLSGRGTEAFF. For the CDR3, the DNA is TGTGCCAGCAGCTTATCAGGGAGGGGGACTGAAGCTTTCTTT.

This clone has a handful of counts. The gene calls are TRBV5-4 and TRBJ1-2; D not resolved. Trimming pared 3 bases from V and 2 bases from J, leaving 11 bases between. CDR1 is SGHNT, CDR2 YYREEE, per germline (reference sequence). The CDR3 covers 14 residues. CDR3 residues: CASSYRTGNYGYTF. CDR3 sequence (DNA): TGTGCCAGCAGCTATAGGACGGGGAACTATGGCTACACCTTC.

The V gene is TRBV18, the J gene TRBJ2-6, with 9 bases that match TRBD1. The CDR3 is 22 amino acids. J gave up 0 bases and V 4 bases, and 19 bases lay outside the gene matches. Per germline, CDR1 KGHSH and CDR2 LQKENI. The CDR3 DNA reads as TGTGCCAGCTCACAGATGCTCCACGGGACAGGGTATAAGAGCTCTGGGGCCAACGTCCTGACTTTC. Translated, it gives CASSQMLHGTGYKSSGANVLTF. Looking up the rest from reference TRBV18 and TRBJ2-6 gives the full variable domain: NAGVMQNPRHLVRRRGQEARLRCSPMKGHSHVYWYRQLPEEGLKFMVYLQKENIIDESGMPKERFSAEFPKEGPSILRIQQVVRGDSAAYFCASSQMLHGTGYKSSGANVLTFGAGSRLTVL.

The chain carries TRBV30 and TRBJ2-5, with a tentative D call TRBD2 (5 bases). V was clipped by 2 bases and J by 5 bases, with 12 bases between them. Germline V gives CDR1 GTSNPN, CDR2 SVGIG (reference sequence). The CDR3 contains 13 residues. The CDR3 region is CAWSTLRGETQYF. The CDR3 DNA reads as TGTGCCTGGAGTACCCTTCGAGGGGAGACCCAGTACTTC. Full variable domain (missing parts from reference TRBV30 and TRBJ2-5): SQTIHQWPATLVQPVGSPLSLECTVEGTSNPNLYWYRQAAGRGLQLLFYSVGIGQISSEVPQNLSASRPQDRQFILSSKKLLLSDSGFYLCAWSTLRGETQYFGPGTRLLVL.

Note on this clone: Additional DNA sequences in this sample encode the identical CDR3. The chain joins TRBV5-6 to TRBJ1-3; D is uncertain. Germline V lookup: CDR1 SGHDT, CDR2 YYEEEE. The V end was cut by 0 bases, the J end by 0 bases, with 10 bases between. There are 16 residues in the CDR3. The CDR3 DNA is TGTGCCAGCAGCTTGGGGCAGCTATTCTCTGGAAACACCATATATTTT. It encodes CASSLGQLFSGNTIYF.

The CDR3 spells CASNRLAGGPDEQFF. As DNA, the CDR3 is TGTGCCAGTAACCGTCTAGCGGGAGGGCCGGATGAGCAGTTCTTC. This chain uses TRBV19 with TRBJ2-1; 12 nucleotides align to TRBD2. This CDR3 has 15 residues. CDR1 is LNHDA and CDR2 is SQIVND in the germline V gene (reference sequence). With 7 bases clipped from V and 8 bases from J, the junction kept 9 bases outside the gene matches.

This sequence joins TRBV19 and TRBJ1-1; maybe TRBD1 (6 bases). The V gene's germline CDR1 is LNHDA and CDR2 SQIVND (reference sequence). CDR3 length: 15 amino acids. Trimming took 10 bases from V and 0 from J, leaving 18 bases between them. The CDR3 DNA reads TGTGCCAAAATTAACAGGGACCCCGTGAACACTGAAGCTTTCTTT. Protein: CAKINRDPVNTEAFF. Using reference TRBV19 and TRBJ1-1 for the parts outside the CDR3, the full variable domain is DGGITQSPKYLFRKEGQNVTLSCEQNLNHDAMYWYRQDPGQGLRLIYYSQIVNDFQKGDIAEGYSVSREKKESFPLTVTSAQKNPTAFYLCAKINRDPVNTEAFFGQGTRLTVV.

The rearrangement joins TRBV25-1 to TRBJ2-3, with 7 bases fitting TRBD1. The CDR3 consists of 16 residues. The ends lost 4 bases at V and 2 bases at J; junction bases unmatched: 9. Germline values: CDR1 MGHDK, CDR2 SYGVNS. CDR3 in DNA: TGTGCCAGCAGTGCCGCGACAGGGATATTCACAGATACGCAGTATTTT. It yields the protein CASSAATGIFTDTQYF.

The rearrangement uses TRBV11-2 and TRBJ2-7, with 10 bases identical to TRBD2. V was pared by 4 bases and J by 7 bases, with 13 bases of the junction left unmatched. Germline V gene lookup returns CDR1 SGHAT and CDR2 FQNNGV. The CDR3 is made up of 16 amino acids. CDR3 nucleotide sequence: TGTGCCAGCAGCTCTTCACTTCTAGCGGGAGTGGATGAGCAGTACTTC. Its translation: CASSSSLLAGVDEQYF.

The rearrangement uses TRBV25-1 and TRBJ1-1; 8 positions match TRBD1. Germline V gives CDR1 MGHDK, CDR2 SYGVNS. J gave up 6 bases and V 1 base, and 7 bases lay outside the gene matches. CDR3 length: 15 amino acids. The CDR3 spells CASSEFRGQLAEAFF. Written as DNA, the CDR3 is TGTGCCAGCAGTGAATTCAGGGGGCAGTTGGCTGAAGCTTTCTTT.

The chain links TRBV2 to TRBJ1-4; D uncertain. Germline V CDR1 and CDR2: SNHLY, FYNNEI. Trimming removed 3 bases at V and 8 bases at J, with 16 bases between. The CDR3 totals 15 residues. The CDR3 here is CASSDWQKTSEKLFF. CDR3 DNA sequence: TGTGCCAGCAGTGATTGGCAGAAGACCAGCGAAAAACTGTTTTTT.

The V and J genes are TRBV6-5 and TRBJ2-7, with 7 bases that match TRBD2. The germline gives CDR1 MNHEY, CDR2 SVGAGI. J was trimmed by 2 bases and V by 5 bases; bases with no gene match: 9. This CDR3 region has 15 residues. The CDR3 DNA reads TGTGCCAGCAGTAAGCAGCCAGGACTAGCCTACGAGCAGTACTTC. The encoded protein is CASSKQPGLAYEQYF.

The sample holds a few counts of this clone. The chain carries TRBV7-8 and TRBJ1-1; 9 nucleotides align to TRBD1. Losses at the gene ends were 5 bases for V and 10 bases for J; bases not matched to a gene: 8. The length of the CDR3 is 13 residues. The germline V gene has CDR1 SGHVS and CDR2 FQNEAQ. This chain's CDR3 is CASSALGQGIAFF. CDR3 DNA: TGTGCCAGCAGCGCGTTAGGACAGGGGATAGCTTTCTTT.

This clone has a handful of counts. CDR3 region: CASSLMTSGSYEQYF. The CDR3 nucleotides are TGTGCCAGCAGTCTTATGACTAGCGGCTCCTACGAGCAGTACTTC. This chain joins TRBV11-1 and TRBJ2-7; TRBD2 matches 9 bases. Germline values: CDR1 SGHAT, CDR2 FQDESV (reference sequence). The length of the CDR3 is 15 residues. Trimming at V came to 6 bases and at J to 0 bases, leaving 6 bases not matched to a gene.

V gene TRBV7-6 combines with J gene TRBJ2-5; D is perhaps TRBD1 or TRBD2 (6 bases each). Germline lookup yields CDR1 SGHVS and CDR2 FNYEAQ. With 6 bases removed from V and 2 bases from J, the gap between germline ends came to 22 bases. The CDR3 loop spans 17 amino acids. The CDR3 DNA follows: TGTGCCAGCAGTTCAGTCGGGGGCCCGGGGGCGCAAGAGACCCAGTACTTC. It codes for CASSSVGGPGAQETQYF. Based on the CDR3 plus reference TRBV7-6 and TRBJ2-5, the full variable domain is GAGVSQSPRYKVTKRGQDVALRCDPISGHVSLYWYRQALGQGPEFLTYFNYEAQQDKSGLPNDRFSAERPEGSISTLTIQRTEQRDSAMYRCASSSVGGPGAQETQYFGPGTRLLVL.

This chain joins TRBV6-5 and TRBJ2-1, with a possible D match to TRBD2 (6 bases). The CDR3 runs 13 residues. V was trimmed by 5 bases and J by 7 bases, leaving 12 bases between them. Germline lookup yields CDR1 MNHEY and CDR2 SVGAGI. The CDR3 protein is CASSLGGTNEQFF. CDR3 DNA: TGTGCCAGCAGTCTAGGAGGGACTAATGAGCAGTTCTTC.

The V and J genes are TRBV5-4 and TRBJ2-5; D is unresolved. The CDR3 is made up of 15 amino acids. Trimming stripped 1 base from V and 0 bases from J, with 10 bases between. Looked up from germline, CDR1 is SGHNT and CDR2 is YYREEE (reference sequence). This chain's CDR3 is CASSLSVANQETQYF. The CDR3 DNA follows: TGTGCCAGCAGCTTGAGCGTGGCAAACCAAGAGACCCAGTACTTC.

This clone has ten or more counts. The CDR3 protein is CASSPRTSGSWVQYF. The CDR3 nucleotides are TGTGCCAGCAGCCCACGGACTAGCGGATCCTGGGTGCAGTACTTC. J is TRBJ2-7 and V is TRBV7-9; 10 nucleotides align to TRBD2. J was trimmed by 9 bases and V by 5 bases; bases with no gene match: 13. The CDR3 is 15 residues long. CDR1 is SEHNR, CDR2 FQNEAQ, per germline (reference sequence).

The chain carries TRBV5-1 and TRBJ2-1, with a tentative D call TRBD1 (5 bases). Germline lookup yields CDR1 SGHRS and CDR2 YFSETQ. The CDR3 is 14 amino acids. Trimming pared 4 bases from V and 2 bases from J, leaving 10 bases between. The CDR3, as DNA: TGCGCCAGCAGCCCCGACAGCACCTACAATGAGCAGTTCTTC. Translation: CASSPDSTYNEQFF.

V is TRBV4-2 and J is TRBJ1-5, with D perhaps matching TRBD1 (6 bases). Trimming left V 0 bases short and J 5 bases short, with 17 bases between. The CDR3 spans 17 residues. Germline CDR1 reads LGHNA; CDR2 reads YNFKEQ. CDR3 residues: CASSQDDSRDIDQPQHF. The CDR3 DNA follows: TGTGCCAGCAGCCAAGACGATAGTAGGGACATAGATCAGCCCCAGCATTTT.

This chain joins TRBV2 and TRBJ2-7, with D perhaps matching TRBD2 (5 bases). Germline V gene sequence: CDR1 SNHLY, CDR2 FYNNEI. V was clipped by 5 bases and J by 6 bases, with 11 bases between them. This CDR3 region has 12 residues. The CDR3 here is CASSSGLGEQYF. In nucleotides, the CDR3 is TGTGCCAGCAGTTCCGGACTGGGCGAGCAGTACTTC.

The chain carries TRBV27 and TRBJ2-7, with unresolved D. The CDR3 loop spans 14 amino acids. V was clipped by 3 bases and J by 7 bases, with 16 bases between them. The germline V gene encodes CDR1 MNHEY and CDR2 SMNVEV (reference sequence). For the CDR3, the DNA is TGTGCCAGCAGTTTCTTCCCTTCTAGGTCTGAGCAGTACTTC. Translated, it gives CASSFFPSRSEQYF.

V and J are TRBV10-3 and TRBJ2-7; perhaps TRBD2 as D (6 bases). The germline V and J ends were trimmed by 10 bases and 4 bases, with 17 bases remaining between them. Germline V gene lookup returns CDR1 ENHRY and CDR2 SYGVKD. This CDR3 contains 13 residues. CDR3 amino acids: CATKDYQRYEQYF. The CDR3 bases are TGTGCCACCAAGGACTACCAGCGGTACGAGCAGTACTTC.

This chain connects TRBV15 to TRBJ2-7; D not certain. V lost 7 bases to trimming and J lost 0 bases, with 10 bases between them. This CDR3 comprises 13 residues. Germline-derived CDR1 and CDR2 are LNHNV and YYDKDF (reference sequence). The CDR3 DNA reads TGTGCCACCAACCCGGGCAGCTCCTACGAGCAGTACTTC. Translated, it gives CATNPGSSYEQYF. Variable domain in full (rest from reference TRBV15 and TRBJ2-7): DAMVIQNPRYQVTQFGKPVTLSCSQTLNHNVMYWYQQKSSQAPKLLFHYYDKDFNNEADTPDNFQSRRPNTSFCFLDIRSPGLGDTAMYLCATNPGSSYEQYFGPGTRLTVT.